The clone carrying this T cell receptor (beta chain) was recorded at least ten times. RNA transcripts were the source from which TCR beta CDR3 regions were amplified. Second-round multiplex PCR came after first-round RT-PCR with HTBI primers. TCRdb independently ran MiXCR on the multiplex PCR reads; one entry per CDR3 protein. The profile shows about 150,000 distinct CDR3 sequences, 30% to 45% of them singletons. These data come from a study of Graves' ophthalmopathy and Graves' hyperthyroidism. The CDR3 extends over 12 amino acids. V lost 6 bases and J lost 1, with 9 bases in between. CDR1 and CDR2 (germline): DFQATT, SNEGSKA (reference sequence).

This chain connects TRBV20-1 to TRBJ2-5; possible D gene TRBD1, 5 bases. The sequence was obtained from a woman between 35 and 50 years old with Graves' ophthalmopathy. The sequencing sample was made of peripheral blood. DNA for the CDR3: TGCAGTGCCCTGACAGCCCAAGAGACCCAGTACTTC. This translates into CSALTAQETQYF.